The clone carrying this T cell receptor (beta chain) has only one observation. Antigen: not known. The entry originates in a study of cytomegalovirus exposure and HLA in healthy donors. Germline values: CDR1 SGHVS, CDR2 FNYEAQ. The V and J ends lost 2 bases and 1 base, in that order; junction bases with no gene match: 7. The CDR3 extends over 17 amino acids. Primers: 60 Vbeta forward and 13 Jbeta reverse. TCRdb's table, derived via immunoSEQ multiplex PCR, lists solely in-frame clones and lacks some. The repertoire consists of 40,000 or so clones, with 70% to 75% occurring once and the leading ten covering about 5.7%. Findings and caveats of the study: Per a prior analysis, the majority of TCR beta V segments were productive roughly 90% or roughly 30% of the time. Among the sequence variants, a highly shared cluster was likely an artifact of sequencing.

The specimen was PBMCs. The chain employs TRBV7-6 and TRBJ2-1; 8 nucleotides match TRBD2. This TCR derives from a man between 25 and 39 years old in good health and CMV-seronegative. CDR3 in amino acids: CASSLYASGSSYNEQFF. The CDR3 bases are TGTGCCAGCAGCTTATACGCTAGCGGGTCATCCTACAATGAGCAGTTCTTC.